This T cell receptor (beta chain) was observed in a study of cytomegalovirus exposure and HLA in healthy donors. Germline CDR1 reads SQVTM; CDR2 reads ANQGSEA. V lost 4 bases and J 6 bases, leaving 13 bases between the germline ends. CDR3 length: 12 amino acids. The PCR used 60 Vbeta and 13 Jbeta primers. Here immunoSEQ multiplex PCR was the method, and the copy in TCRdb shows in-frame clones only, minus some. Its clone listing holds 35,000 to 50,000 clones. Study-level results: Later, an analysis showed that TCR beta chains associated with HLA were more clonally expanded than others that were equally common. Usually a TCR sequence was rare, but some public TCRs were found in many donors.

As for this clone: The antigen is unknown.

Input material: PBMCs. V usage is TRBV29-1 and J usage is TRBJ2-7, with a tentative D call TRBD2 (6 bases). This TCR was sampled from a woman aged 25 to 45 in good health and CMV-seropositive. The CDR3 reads CSVGGGLREQYF. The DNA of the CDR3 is TGCAGCGTTGGGGGAGGCCTGCGCGAGCAGTACTTC.